Listed here are 28 T cell receptor beta chains from one sample, sequenced in a study of post-analysis software for immune sequencing data. TCR beta cDNA libraries included unique molecular identifiers. TCRdb passed the PCR reads through MiXCR, listing each CDR3 protein once. Of hundreds of thousands of distinct CDR3 sequences listed, 55% to 70% were seen once; the top ten hold approximately 11%. Study results and caveats: The five TRBV segments detected at higher frequency in patients than in controls included TRBV5-6, TRBV5-1 and TRBV20-1.

Their target antigens are unknown. Sequenced: blood. The receptors derive from a girl aged 2 to 10 with multiple sclerosis.

This chain uses TRBV27 with TRBJ2-5, with a possible D match to TRBD2 (6 bases). The J call may be faulty, since TRBJ2-7 better matches the DNA end. The CDR3 extends over 11 amino acids. Germline CDR1 MNHEY, CDR2 SMNVEV (reference sequence). As DNA, the CDR3 is TGTGCCAGCAGCGGGGGACCCGAGCAGTACTTC. Its translation: CASSGGPEQYF.

The chain employs TRBV7-2 and TRBJ2-5; D is possibly TRBD1 or TRBD2 (6 bases each). Germline assignment: CDR1 SGHTA and CDR2 FQGNSA. The CDR3 runs 15 residues. V was trimmed by 1 base and J by 2 bases, leaving 11 bases between them. CDR3 coding DNA: TGTGCCAGCAGCTTAGGAAGGGGGGTACAAGAGACCCAGTACTTC. Its translation: CASSLGRGVQETQYF.

The V call is TRBV30, the J call TRBJ2-7; a weak D match, TRBD2 (5 bases). Germline CDR1 GTSNPN, CDR2 SVGIG (reference sequence). The V end was cut by 3 bases, the J end by 0 bases, with 12 bases between. The CDR3 length is 14 residues. CDR3: CAWRSGSSSYEQYF. The CDR3 DNA sequence: TGTGCCTGGAGGTCGGGGTCGAGCTCCTACGAGCAGTACTTC.

This rearrangement joins TRBV6-5 to TRBJ2-2; TRBD1 aligns across 7 bases. The CDR3 spans 15 residues. The germline gives CDR1 MNHEY, CDR2 SVGAGI. Losses at the gene ends were 6 bases for V and 0 bases for J; bases not matched to a gene: 4. As DNA, the CDR3 is TGTGCCAGCAGGCCCCAGGGGGCGAACACCGGGGAGCTGTTTTTT. Its protein product is CASRPQGANTGELFF.

J is TRBJ2-1 and V is TRBV7-9, with D possibly being TRBD2 (5 bases). Trimming stripped 5 bases from V and 3 bases from J, with 11 bases between. The CDR3 extends over 14 amino acids. CDR1 and CDR2 from the germline V gene are SEHNR and FQNEAQ (reference sequence). The CDR3 DNA follows: TGTGCCAGCAGCGGTACGGGGTTCTACAATGAGCAGTTCTTC. Protein: CASSGTGFYNEQFF.

This chain uses TRBV6-5 with TRBJ2-3; D may be TRBD1 (6 bases). The CDR3 totals 13 residues. The germline V and J ends were trimmed by 6 bases and 2 bases, with 9 bases remaining between them. Per the germline V gene, CDR1 is MNHEY and CDR2 is SVGAGI. CDR3 coding DNA: TGTGCCAGCAGGAGGGACACCACAGATACGCAGTATTTT. Translating gives CASRRDTTDTQYF.

In DNA, the CDR3 is TGCGCCAGCAGCTTGGCCGGGACTAGCGGGTCGATCTCCTACGAGCAGTACTTC. It codes for CASSLAGTSGSISYEQYF. This chain connects TRBV5-1 to TRBJ2-4, with 12 bases identical to TRBD2. The J call may be wrong; the DNA end is better matched by TRBJ2-7. From germline, CDR1 is SGHRS and CDR2 YFSETQ. This CDR3 has 18 residues.

This clonotype was counted a few times. The chain recombines TRBV9 with TRBJ2-1; D is possibly TRBD2 (5 bases). The CDR3 has 18 residues. Germline-derived CDR1 and CDR2 are SGDLS and YYNGEE. With 0 bases removed from V and 6 bases from J, the gap between germline ends came to 22 bases. CDR3 DNA sequence: TGTGCCAGCAGCGTAGGAGGGATATCGTCCCTTCTATTCAATGAGCAGTTCTTC. Amino acids: CASSVGGISSLLFNEQFF. The complete variable domain, with remaining parts taken from reference TRBV9 and TRBJ2-1, reads DSGVTQTPKHLITATGQRVTLRCSPRSGDLSVYWYQQSLDQGLQFLIQYYNGEERAKGNILERFSAQQFPDLHSELNLSSLELGDSALYFCASSVGGISSLLFNEQFFGPGTRLTVL.

In this sample, this clonotype turned up a few times. The chain employs TRBV5-1 and TRBJ2-5; no definite D call. V lost 0 bases to trimming and J lost 5 bases, with 14 bases between them. CDR3 length equals 15 residues. The germline V gene encodes CDR1 SGHRS and CDR2 YFSETQ. CDR3 sequence reads: CASSLGGSSGETQYF. CDR3 bases: TGCGCCAGCAGCTTGGGTGGCAGCAGTGGGGAGACCCAGTACTTC. Full variable domain (missing parts from reference TRBV5-1 and TRBJ2-5): KAGVTQTPRYLIKTRGQQVTLSCSPISGHRSVSWYQQTPGQGLQFLFEYFSETQRNKGNFPGRFSGRQFSNSRSEMNVSTLELGDSALYLCASSLGGSSGETQYFGPGTRLLVL.

This chain connects TRBV10-3 to TRBJ1-1, with a possible D match to TRBD1 (5 bases). CDR3 length equals 12 residues. The V gene lost 8 bases and the J gene lost 1 base, with 8 bases spanning the gap. CDR1 ENHRY and CDR2 SYGVKD come from the germline V gene. In nucleotides, the CDR3 is TGTGCCATCCAGGGTTGGAACACTGAAGCTTTCTTT. As protein: CAIQGWNTEAFF.

This chain connects TRBV20-1 to TRBJ2-5; TRBD2 aligns across 7 bases. Germline trimming cut 3 bases from V and 5 bases from J; bases unmatched to any gene: 9. The CDR3 runs 14 residues. CDR1 DFQATT and CDR2 SNEGSKA come from the germline V gene (reference sequence). The CDR3 loop reads CSASPGGGRETQYF. The CDR3 DNA follows: TGCAGTGCTAGCCCGGGGGGTGGTCGGGAGACCCAGTACTTC.

This rearrangement joins TRBV29-1 to TRBJ2-1, with unresolved D. Per the germline V gene, CDR1 is SQVTM and CDR2 is ANQGSEA. The CDR3 covers 16 residues. Trimming left V 0 bases short and J 2 bases short, with 14 bases between. The CDR3 reads CSVEDRIAEPYNEQFF. The CDR3 region has the DNA TGCAGCGTTGAAGATCGTATAGCAGAACCCTACAATGAGCAGTTCTTC.

The chain joins TRBV19 to TRBJ2-5, with D maybe TRBD2 (6 bases). The CDR3 loop spans 13 amino acids. V was cut by 10 bases and J by 0 bases, with 12 bases left in between. Germline CDR1 and CDR2: LNHDA and SQIVND (reference sequence). The CDR3 DNA reads TGTGCCACCCCGGGACTGCACCAAGAGACCCAGTACTTC. It codes for CATPGLHQETQYF.

CDR3 coding DNA: TGCAGCGTTTCAACGACAGGGCAAGGCACAGATACGCAGTATTTT. Protein: CSVSTTGQGTDTQYF. The gene calls are TRBV29-1 and TRBJ2-3; the match to TRBD1 covers 7 bases. CDR3 length: 15 amino acids. The trim removed 5 bases at V and 1 base at J, leaving 9 bases unmatched. Germline loops: CDR1 SQVTM, CDR2 ANQGSEA.

J is TRBJ2-5 and V is TRBV7-2; possible D gene TRBD2, 7 bases. V was pared by 5 bases and J by 5 bases, with 21 bases between. The germline CDR1 and CDR2 sequences are SGHTA and FQGNSA. The CDR3 loop spans 16 amino acids. CDR3 DNA sequence: TGTGCCAGCAGCACTCCAGTTGGGGGGGCAGATGAGACCCAGTACTTC. Translating gives CASSTPVGGADETQYF.

CDR3 nucleotides: TGTGCCAGCAGTTCCGGACAGGGTAAAGCTTTCTTT. It is translated as CASSSGQGKAFF. The J gene is TRBJ1-1, the V gene TRBV12-3 or TRBV12-4; 8 bases align to TRBD1. Unmatched junction bases numbered 4, after V lost 4 bases and J lost 9 bases. The CDR3 extends over 12 amino acids.

V usage is TRBV7-9 and J usage is TRBJ1-4; tentative D call: TRBD1 (5 bases). The V and J ends lost 5 bases and 8 bases respectively, with 15 bases between them. CDR1 and CDR2 from the germline V gene are SEHNR and FQNEAQ (reference sequence). The CDR3 extends over 14 amino acids. CDR3 in DNA: TGTGCCAGCAGCACCGGGACGACCCACGAAAAACTGTTTTTT. Amino acids: CASSTGTTHEKLFF.

The table lists this clonotype with a few counts. This sequence joins TRBV12-3 or TRBV12-4 and TRBJ2-1; maybe TRBD1 (6 bases). The CDR3 is 15 amino acids. V was shortened by 5 bases and J by 0 bases, with 11 bases between the two germline ends. DNA for the CDR3: TGTGCCAGCAGTCCCGGGACATTCTCCTACAATGAGCAGTTCTTC. This sequence encodes CASSPGTFSYNEQFF.

This chain uses TRBV20-1 with TRBJ2-1; D might be TRBD1 (6 bases). V lost 6 bases to trimming and J lost 5 bases, with 11 bases between them. This CDR3 has 12 residues. Looked up from germline, CDR1 is DFQATT and CDR2 is SNEGSKA (reference sequence). CDR3 in amino acids: CSAASGDNEQFF. The DNA of the CDR3 is TGCAGTGCCGCTTCAGGGGACAATGAGCAGTTCTTC.

The rearrangement links TRBV10-3 to TRBJ2-3; D may be TRBD2 (6 bases). The CDR3 extends over 16 amino acids. V was clipped by 0 bases and J by 3 bases, with 13 bases between them. CDR1 is ENHRY and CDR2 is SYGVKD in the germline V gene. In DNA form, the CDR3 reads TGTGCCATCAGTGAGTCAAGCAGCGGGTCTACAGATACGCAGTATTTT. It translates to CAISESSSGSTDTQYF.

The CDR3 is CASSRGAPQYF. The CDR3 DNA is TGTGCCAGCAGTCGAGGGGCGCCGCAGTATTTT. The V and J genes are TRBV12-3 or TRBV12-4 and TRBJ2-3, with D tentatively TRBD1 or TRBD2 (5 bases each). V was pared by 5 bases and J by 10 bases, with 10 bases between. The CDR3 contains 11 residues.

This clonotype was seen a handful of times. The junction differs from germline at one of its ends, possibly a read error. This chain links TRBV20-1 with TRBJ2-5, with unresolved D. CDR1 DFQATT and CDR2 SNEGSKA come from the germline V gene (reference sequence). The CDR3 runs to 13 residues. Here the CDR3 DNA reads TGTAGTGCTATCCATAACGGCCAAGAGACCCAGTACTTC. Protein: CSAIHNGQETQYF.

The chain employs TRBV7-9 and TRBJ2-3; 15 bases map to TRBD2. Trimming took 4 bases from V and 0 from J; bases not matched to a gene: 2. Germline V lookup: CDR1 SEHNR, CDR2 FQNEAQ (reference sequence). The CDR3 length is 17 residues. The CDR3 spells CASSSGTSGGSTDTQYF. CDR3 nucleotides: TGTGCCAGCAGCTCCGGGACTAGCGGGGGGAGCACAGATACGCAGTATTTT.

The chain recombines TRBV5-1 with TRBJ1-2, with TRBD1 matching over 9 bases. The CDR3 loop spans 15 amino acids. Losses at the gene ends were 3 bases for V and 4 bases for J; bases not matched to a gene: 7. Germline lookup yields CDR1 SGHRS and CDR2 YFSETQ. The CDR3 here is CASSYWDREVYGYTF. The CDR3 DNA follows: TGCGCCAGCAGCTACTGGGACAGGGAGGTCTATGGCTACACCTTC.

To note about this clonotype: One junction end does not reproduce the germline sequence, and a read error may be involved. The rearrangement joins TRBV6-1 to TRBJ2-1; 15 nucleotides agree with TRBD2. The CDR3 spans 17 residues. Germline assignment: CDR1 MNHNS and CDR2 SASEGT. CDR3: CATGTSGGLSSCNEQFF. CDR3 DNA: TGTGCCACCGGGACTAGCGGGGGGCTAAGCTCCTGCAATGAGCAGTTCTTC.

This rearrangement joins TRBV29-1 to TRBJ1-1; D is unresolved. The germline V gene encodes CDR1 SQVTM and CDR2 ANQGSEA. V was cut by 7 bases and J by 4 bases, with 16 bases left in between. The CDR3 is 13 amino acids. The DNA of the CDR3 is TGCAGCGCCTTGACCGCCAGAGCCACTGAAGCTTTCTTT. Translated: CSALTARATEAFF.

The chain combines TRBV4-3 with TRBJ1-2, with D perhaps matching TRBD1 (5 bases). The germline V and J ends were trimmed by 1 base and 5 bases, with 8 bases remaining between them. CDR1 and CDR2 (germline): LGHNA, YSLEER. This CDR3 has 13 amino acids. CDR3 protein: CASSQVGDYGYTF. For the CDR3, the DNA is TGCGCCAGCAGCCAAGTGGGGGATTATGGCTACACCTTC.

The rearrangement joins TRBV5-1 to TRBJ1-1, with TRBD1 as a possible D gene (6 bases). CDR1 is SGHRS, CDR2 YFSETQ, per germline. V shed 4 bases and J shed 6 bases, with 16 bases lying between them. The CDR3 contains 14 residues. CDR3 region: CASSGGTPGPEAFF. CDR3 bases: TGCGCCAGCAGCGGGGGGACACCCGGCCCTGAAGCTTTCTTT.